These 18 T cell receptor beta chains share one sample of origin, sequenced in a study of cytomegalovirus exposure and HLA in healthy donors. PCR primers comprised 60 Vbeta and 13 Jbeta primers. Using immunoSEQ multiplex PCR, the repertoire was profiled, and TCRdb retains in-frame clones only, with some absent. The sample has 150,000 to 200,000 clones; about three quarters are singletons. Sample: PBMCs. All receptors come from a man in his fifties in good health and CMV-seropositive.

This clone occurred a few times. The V and J genes are TRBV29-1 and TRBJ2-1; 11 nucleotides match TRBD2. This CDR3 is built from 15 residues. CDR1 is SQVTM, CDR2 ANQGSEA, per germline. The V and J ends lost 4 bases and 10 bases, in that order; junction bases with no gene match: 12. In DNA form, the CDR3 reads TGCAGCGTTGGAGTAGCGGGGGGGCCAGGGGAGGAGCAGTTCTTC. Translation: CSVGVAGGPGEEQFF.

In this sample, this clone turned up a few times. The V gene is TRBV2, the J gene TRBJ1-1; D possibly corresponds to TRBD1 (5 bases). Germline V gene lookup returns CDR1 SNHLY and CDR2 FYNNEI. This CDR3 contains 16 residues. V shed 7 bases and J shed 1 base, with 19 bases lying between them. The chain's CDR3 is CASKVVRARGNTEAFF. The DNA of the CDR3 is TGTGCCAGCAAGGTCGTCAGAGCAAGGGGGAACACTGAAGCTTTCTTT. Together with reference TRBV2 and TRBJ1-1, the CDR3 gives the full variable domain: EPEVTQTPSHQVTQMGQEVILRCVPISNHLYFYWYRQILGQKVEFLVSFYNNEISEKSEIFDDQFSVERPDGSNFTLKIRSTKLEDSAMYFCASKVVRARGNTEAFFGQGTRLTVV.

The chain carries TRBV7-9 and TRBJ2-7; 10 bases are shared with TRBD2. From germline, CDR1 is SEHNR and CDR2 FQNEAQ (reference sequence). The CDR3 covers 15 residues. V shed 5 bases, J shed 0 bases, and the junction held 4 bases outside the gene matches. The CDR3 DNA reads TGTGCCAGCAGCCCCAGCGGGGGGGCCTCCTACGAGCAGTACTTC. It specifies CASSPSGGASYEQYF.

V usage is TRBV9 and J usage is TRBJ2-5; tentatively, D is TRBD1 (6 bases). Trimming stripped 0 bases from V and 3 bases from J, with 18 bases between. The germline V gene has CDR1 SGDLS and CDR2 YYNGEE. CDR3 size: 17 residues. In DNA form, the CDR3 reads TGTGCCAGCAGCGTAGCTACAGATGGGGCAGGGGAAGAGACCCAGTACTTC. The encoded protein is CASSVATDGAGEETQYF.

CDR3 region: CASSLAAGGETQYF. The CDR3 DNA follows: TGTGCCAGCAGCTTAGCGGCAGGGGGTGAGACCCAGTACTTC. This chain connects TRBV7-2 to TRBJ2-5, with 7 bases fitting TRBD1. Germline CDR1 reads SGHTA; CDR2 reads FQGNSA. The CDR3 is made up of 14 amino acids. Unmatched junction bases numbered 3, after V lost 0 bases and J lost 5 bases.

The chain carries TRBV2 and TRBJ1-6; 10 bases fit TRBD1. The CDR3 is made up of 14 amino acids. Germline V lookup: CDR1 SNHLY, CDR2 FYNNEI. With 7 bases clipped from V and 8 bases from J, the junction kept 5 bases outside the gene matches. The CDR3 loop is CASTDGQGDSPLHF. The CDR3 DNA reads TGTGCCAGCACCGACGGACAGGGGGATTCACCCCTCCACTTT.

This clone was detected only a few times. The chain is built from TRBV28 and TRBJ1-6; 8 bases are shared with TRBD1. Trimming removed 7 bases from V and 0 bases from J; junction bases left unmatched: 8. The CDR3 sequence is 17 residues long. Germline V gives CDR1 MDHEN, CDR2 SYDVKM. The CDR3 reads CASTVGQASSYNSPLHF. CDR3 coding DNA: TGTGCCAGCACCGTGGGACAGGCCAGCTCCTATAATTCACCCCTCCACTTT.

This clone was observed once. The J gene is TRBJ2-2, the V gene TRBV28; tentatively, D is TRBD2 (5 bases). This CDR3 is built from 15 residues. Germline assignment: CDR1 MDHEN and CDR2 SYDVKM. Trimming shortened V by 2 bases and J by 6 bases, and 13 bases separated the two germline ends. The CDR3 region has the DNA TGTGCCAGCAGTTTACGTGCGGGCTTCCCCGGGGAGCTGTTTTTT. Its translation is CASSLRAGFPGELFF.

This clone was picked up one time. This chain's CDR3 is CASSGQGKAFF. In DNA, the CDR3 is TGTGCCAGCAGTGGTCAGGGCAAAGCTTTCTTT. The chain has TRBV6-1 and TRBJ1-1; TRBD1 might be the D (5 bases). Deletions cut 4 bases from V and 9 bases from J, with 9 bases between. Germline V gene lookup returns CDR1 MNHNS and CDR2 SASEGT. CDR3 length: 11 residues.

This clone came up once. The rearrangement uses TRBV11-2 and TRBJ2-5, with a weak D call TRBD2 (6 bases). Trimming took 8 bases from V and 2 from J, leaving 9 bases between them. The CDR3 covers 12 residues. From germline, CDR1 is SGHAT and CDR2 FQNNGV. The CDR3 DNA reads as TGTGCCAGCGGCGGGGCACAAGAGACCCAGTACTTC. It yields the protein CASGGAQETQYF.

The V call is TRBV18, the J call TRBJ2-5, with a possible D match to TRBD2 (5 bases). Germline CDR1 KGHSH, CDR2 LQKENI. The CDR3 sequence is 15 residues long. V lost 3 bases and J 1 base, leaving 12 bases between the germline ends. CDR3 amino acids: CASSPQEEPQETQYF. CDR3 nucleotide sequence: TGTGCCAGCTCACCCCAGGAGGAGCCCCAAGAGACCCAGTACTTC.

The gene calls are TRBV7-2 and TRBJ1-2; 7 nucleotides agree with TRBD1. The germline V gene has CDR1 SGHTA and CDR2 FQGNSA. V dropped 1 base and J dropped 7; count of bases not matched to a gene: 15. This CDR3 comprises 17 residues. The CDR3 region has the DNA TGTGCCAGCAGCTTAGGAGGGGCGAGACAGGGTTTTTCTGGCTACACCTTC. This gives the protein CASSLGGARQGFSGYTF.

The rearrangement links TRBV25-1 to TRBJ2-7, with 8 bases identical to TRBD2. Germline V gene data show CDR1 as MGHDK and CDR2 as SYGVNS. V lost 3 bases and J lost 1; bases outside the gene matches: 2. The CDR3 has 14 residues. CDR3 DNA sequence: TGTGCCAGCAGTGATACGGGGGGGTCCTACGAGCAGTACTTC. Protein: CASSDTGGSYEQYF.

CDR3 sequence reads: CASSRQFYSNQPQHF. CDR3 in DNA: TGTGCCAGCAGTCGACAGTTTTATAGCAATCAGCCCCAGCATTTT. The genes are TRBV6-5 and TRBJ1-5, with D perhaps matching TRBD1 (5 bases). Germline lookup yields CDR1 MNHEY and CDR2 SVGAGI. This CDR3 region has 15 residues. V was shortened by 5 bases and J by 0 bases, with 11 bases between the two germline ends.

Only a few counts were recorded for this clone. The V and J genes are TRBV7-6 and TRBJ2-3; 11 nucleotides match TRBD2. The germline gives CDR1 SGHVS, CDR2 FNYEAQ. The CDR3 sequence is 18 residues long. V shed 0 bases, J shed 5 bases, and the junction held 10 bases outside the gene matches. The CDR3 coding sequence is TGTGCCAGCAGCTTAGCCAAGCTAGCGGGGGGTTTTGGAGATACGCAGTATTTT. This sequence encodes CASSLAKLAGGFGDTQYF.

The chain combines TRBV4-3 with TRBJ1-4; 7 nucleotides align to TRBD1. The trim removed 1 base at V and 7 bases at J, leaving 0 bases unmatched. Germline V gives CDR1 LGHNA, CDR2 YSLEER. This CDR3 contains 13 residues. The CDR3 here is CASSQGTGEKLFF. CDR3 in DNA: TGCGCCAGCAGCCAAGGGACAGGTGAAAAACTGTTTTTT.

The chain joins TRBV13 to TRBJ2-5; no clear D. With the DNA end fitting TRBJ2-7 better, the J assignment may be wrong. The CDR3 has 12 amino acids. From germline, CDR1 is PRHDT and CDR2 FYEKMQ (reference sequence). The CDR3 DNA is TGTGCCAGCAGCTTAGAACGATACGAGCAGTACTTC. Translating it yields CASSLERYEQYF.

J is TRBJ1-1 and V is TRBV30; 9 bases map to TRBD1. J lost 6 bases, V lost 4 bases, and 6 bases had no gene match. In germline, CDR1 is GTSNPN, CDR2 SVGIG (reference sequence). CDR3 length: 13 residues. The CDR3 nucleotides read TGTGCCTGGAACCCAACAGGGGGCTCTGAAGCTTTCTTT. Translation: CAWNPTGGSEAFF. Using reference TRBV30 and TRBJ1-1 for the parts outside the CDR3, the full variable domain is SQTIHQWPATLVQPVGSPLSLECTVEGTSNPNLYWYRQAAGRGLQLLFYSVGIGQISSEVPQNLSASRPQDRQFILSSKKLLLSDSGFYLCAWNPTGGSEAFFGQGTRLTVV.